Sequencing of this T cell receptor beta chain was carried out in a study of blood T cell repertoires in COVID-19. The Seattle patients, enrolled during active infection, were followed longitudinally. As originally analysed: From reference gene primer amplification, estimates of nucleated cell counts were derived. The assay was immunoSEQ multiplex PCR, and TCRdb's table has in-frame clones only and misses some. V and J calls plus clone size are reproduced from that table; the DNA served to infer D and trimming. The sample lists roughly 250,000 clones, 80% to 90% occurring once. The J segment lost 5 bases and the V segment lost 5 bases, leaving 4 bases of the junction unmatched. The CDR3 sequence is 13 residues long. From germline, CDR1 is MDHEN and CDR2 SYDVKM.

The receptor comes from a woman aged 25 to 39 with COVID-19, enrolled during active disease. Sample: peripheral blood. The chain recombines TRBV28 with TRBJ2-5; 8 bases map to TRBD2. The CDR3 reads CASSRGGLETQYF. CDR3 DNA: TGTGCCAGCAGTCGCGGGGGGCTTGAGACCCAGTACTTC.